The rows below give T cell receptor beta chains drawn from one sample of a study of blood T cell repertoires in COVID-19. Profiling relied on immunoSEQ multiplex PCR, and the TCRdb table lists in-frame clones only, not all of them. The table has some 130,000 clones, approximately 84% seen once. The sequencing sample was made of peripheral blood. Receptor source: a woman aged 50 to 60 who had recovered from COVID-19. Each CDR3 is given with its conserved first and last residue. Fields, in order: J gene, V gene, clone size, CDR3 length, D gene, CDR3 DNA, CDR3 protein. A D gene is named only where the DNA matches it firmly. Clone size is shown for a subset of rows, as once, few, many or a class of expanded clone.

TRBJ1-2 TRBV4-2 . 17 TRBD1 TGTGCCAGCAGCCAAGACGTCCAAACAGGGGTTGGAGGTGGCTACACCTTC CASSQDVQTGVGGGYTF
TRBJ2-5 TRBV15 few 16 . TGTGCCACCAGCAGAGATCGAGGGTCTAGCAGAGAGACCCAGTACTTC CATSRDRGSSRETQYF
TRBJ1-5 TRBV7-2 . 15 . TGTGCCAGCTCTGGAGGGGAATTACGCAATCAGCCCCAGCATTTT CASSGGELRNQPQHF
TRBJ1-4 TRBV7-9 . 13 . TGTGCCAGCAGCTCAGGTTCGGATGAAAAACTGTTTTTT CASSSGSDEKLFF
TRBJ1-5 TRBV2 . 14 . TGTGCCAGCAGTGAAAAGGCGGGGAATCAGCCCCAGCATTTT CASSEKAGNQPQHF
TRBJ1-2 TRBV5-1 . 14 . TGCGCCAGCAGCCTAAGGACAGCTAACTATGGCTACACCTTC CASSLRTANYGYTF
TRBJ1-1 TRBV27 . 15 . TGTGCCAGCAGTTTGTACAGGTCTCTGAACACTGAAGCTTTCTTT CASSLYRSLNTEAFF
TRBJ1-6 TRBV5-6 . 14 . TGTGCCAGCAGCTTACAGCTTTTGCATTCACCCCTCCACTTT CASSLQLLHSPLHF
TRBJ1-5 TRBV29-1 . 14 . TGCAGCGCCCTAACAGGGATTAGCAATCAGCCCCAGCATTTT CSALTGISNQPQHF
TRBJ2-7 TRBV6-5 . 15 . TGTGCCAGCACCGAATATGCGGGTTCCAACTACGAGCAGTACTTC CASTEYAGSNYEQYF
TRBJ1-3 TRBV4-3 . 17 . TGCGCCAGCAGCCAAGATCTCCTGACAGTCTCTGGAAACACCATATATTTT CASSQDLLTVSGNTIYF
TRBJ1-1 TRBV5-1 . 17 TRBD1 TGCGCCAGCAGCCCCCATTCTCCAGGGGGGATGAACACTGAAGCTTTCTTT CASSPHSPGGMNTEAFF
TRBJ2-2 TRBV11-2 . 17 . TGTGCCAGCAGCTCTCAACCCCCGGGAGCAGTTATTGGGGAGCTGTTTTTT CASSSQPPGAVIGELFF
TRBJ2-3 TRBV7-7 . 13 TRBD1 TGTGCCAGCAGCCATGACAGGGGAGATACGCAGTATTTT CASSHDRGDTQYF
TRBJ1-5 TRBV28 . 14 TRBD1 TGTGCCAGCAGTTCCAGGGGGAGCAATCAGCCCCAGCATTTT CASSSRGSNQPQHF
TRBJ2-7 TRBV3-1/TRBV3-2 . 17 . TGTGCCAGCAGCCAAGTGAATGCGCGGGGCAGCTCCTACGAGCAGTACTTC CASSQVNARGSSYEQYF
TRBJ1-2 TRBV5-5 . 12 . TGTGCCAGCAGCCCCGGGGGAGGGGGCTACACCTTC CASSPGGGGYTF
TRBJ1-6 TRBV2 . 15 TRBD1 TGTGCCAGCAGTGAAAGGGGACAGAATAATTCACCCCTCCACTTT CASSERGQNNSPLHF
TRBJ1-5 TRBV16 once 13 . TGTGCCAGCAGCCAATCGAGCAAGCAGCCCCAGCATTTT CASSQSSKQPQHF
TRBJ2-7 TRBV25-1 . 14 . TGTGCCAGCAGTGAATGGGCAGATTCTTACGAGCAGTACTTC CASSEWADSYEQYF
TRBJ2-3 TRBV11-3 . 16 . TGTGCCAGCAGCTCGACTCTACAACGGTCCAGAGATACGCAGTATTTT CASSSTLQRSRDTQYF
TRBJ1-4 TRBV7-6 . 15 . TGTGCCAGCAGCTCGACCCGGGTGGGGGGGGAAAAACTGTTTTTT CASSSTRVGGEKLFF
TRBJ2-3 TRBV5-1 . 16 . TGCGCCAGCAGCTTGTTCGGGGGAAAAGGGACAGATACGCAGTATTTT CASSLFGGKGTDTQYF
TRBJ1-5 TRBV4-3 . 15 . TGCGCCAGCAGCCAAGACCACAGGGACCATCAGCCCCAGCATTTT CASSQDHRDHQPQHF
TRBJ2-1 TRBV7-2 . 13 TRBD1 TGTGCCAGCAGCCTACAGGGGGCGTTTGAGCAGTTCTTC CASSLQGAFEQFF
TRBJ2-1 TRBV30 . 14 TRBD2 TGTGCCTGGAAGGTTCTGGGACTAGCGGGAGCCGTGGTCTTC CAWKVLGLAGAVVF
TRBJ2-3 TRBV11-2 . 17 TRBD2 TGTGCCAGCAGCCACCGCTGGCTAGCGGGAAGCACAGATACGCAGTATTTT CASSHRWLAGSTDTQYF
TRBJ1-5 TRBV5-1 few 14 TRBD1 TGCGCCAGCAGCTTGGAGGGACAGAATCAGCCCCAGCATTTT CASSLEGQNQPQHF
TRBJ1-5 TRBV12-5 . 15 . TGTGCTAGTGGTTTGGTTCCAGGGGTCGGGCAGCCCCAGCATTTT CASGLVPGVGQPQHF
TRBJ2-1 TRBV5-1 . 14 . TGCGCCAGCAGCTGGGGGCTAGCGGTGGATGAGCAGTTCTTC CASSWGLAVDEQFF
TRBJ2-5 TRBV10-3 once 19 TRBD2 TGTGCCATCAGTGAGCCACCCGGGACTAGCGGGGGGGATGGAGAGACCCAGTACTTC CAISEPPGTSGGDGETQYF
TRBJ1-2 TRBV5-6 . 16 . TGTGCCAGCAGCTTGACGTCGGCCAGGGTAGTGAATGGCTACACCTTC CASSLTSARVVNGYTF
TRBJ1-2 TRBV6-5 once 14 . TGTGCCAGCAGCCACAGGGATTCTAACTATGGCTACACCTTC CASSHRDSNYGYTF
TRBJ1-2 TRBV6-5 . 13 . TGTGCCAGCAGTTCATCGGGGGATCGTGGCTACACCTTC CASSSSGDRGYTF
TRBJ2-4 TRBV19 few 16 TRBD1 TGTGCCAGTAGTGGACAGGGACAGGGGTTCGGGAACATTCAGTACTTC CASSGQGQGFGNIQYF
TRBJ1-5 TRBV7-9 once 14 TRBD1 TGTGCCAGCAGCTCCGACAGGGGTTACCAGGTCCAGCATTTT CASSSDRGYQVQHF
TRBJ1-1 TRBV4-3 . 13 . TGCGCCAGCAGCCAAGACGGGGACACTGAAGCTTTCTTT CASSQDGDTEAFF
TRBJ1-1 TRBV29-1 . 11 . TGCAGCGTTGATGGCGCCGGCGGTGCTTTCTTT CSVDGAGGAFF
TRBJ2-6 TRBV19 . 17 TRBD1 TGTGCCAGTAGTATCATGACAGGGGGCGGTGGGGCCAACGTCCTGACTTTC CASSIMTGGGGANVLTF
TRBJ2-1 TRBV2 . 13 . TGTGCCAGCAGTTTTGACTCCTTCAATGAGCAGTTCTTC CASSFDSFNEQFF
TRBJ1-3 TRBV7-8 . 18 TRBD1 TGTGCCAGCAGCGGGGGGGGCTTCCGGACAGGGTTGACAAACACCATATATTTT CASSGGGFRTGLTNTIYF
TRBJ2-1 TRBV10-3 . 15 TRBD1 TGTGCCATCAGGGGACAGGGGGTGGTCTACAATGAGCAGTTCTTC CAIRGQGVVYNEQFF
TRBJ1-4 TRBV15 . 17 TRBD1 TGTGCCACCAGCAGAGATAAGGGGGCGCATCAGGGTGAAAAACTGTTTTTT CATSRDKGAHQGEKLFF
TRBJ2-4 TRBV11-3 medium-sized 13 . TGTGCCAGCAGCCCCCGACCCGGGGGCATTCAGTACTTC CASSPRPGGIQYF
TRBJ2-2 TRBV20-1 . 16 TRBD2 TGCAGTGCCAGTCGAGTTGCGGGGGGGCTCACCGGGGAGCTGTTTTTT CSASRVAGGLTGELFF
TRBJ2-7 TRBV7-3 . 15 TRBD2 TGTGCCAGCAGCTTACAGGTGACTAGCGCCGCCGAGCAGTACTTC CASSLQVTSAAEQYF
TRBJ1-1 TRBV19 . 15 TRBD1 TGTGCCAGTAGTACCCCCGGGACAGGGAAGCCAGAAGCTTTCTTT CASSTPGTGKPEAFF
TRBJ1-2 TRBV14 once 12 TRBD1 TGTGCCAGCAGCCAACGGGACAGAAAGTACACCTTC CASSQRDRKYTF
TRBJ1-3 TRBV5-4 once 19 TRBD1 TGTGCCAGCAGCCTAGGACAGGGGTCCTCACCCCTCTCTGGAAACACCATATATTTT CASSLGQGSSPLSGNTIYF
TRBJ2-2 TRBV24-1 . 14 TRBD1 TGTGCCACCAGAGGACAGGGGGCTACCGGGGAGCTGTTTTTT CATRGQGATGELFF
TRBJ2-1 TRBV3-1/TRBV3-2 . 14 . TGTGCCAGCAGCTCCCGGACACTTTACAATGAGCAGTTCTTC CASSSRTLYNEQFF
TRBJ2-5 TRBV5-6 . 17 . TGTGCCAGCAGCTTGGCCAATAGGGGCACAGGGCGGGAGACCCAGTACTTC CASSLANRGTGRETQYF
TRBJ1-1 TRBV5-1 . 15 . TGCGCCAGCAGCTTGGACAGGGCTGGTTACACTGAAGCTTTCTTT CASSLDRAGYTEAFF
TRBJ2-2 TRBV24-1 . 13 TRBD1 TGTGCCAGACGACAGGGGGAAGGCGGGGAGCTGTTTTTT CARRQGEGGELFF
TRBJ2-7 TRBV7-2 . 13 . TGTGCCAGCGGGTGGGCCGGGACCTACGAGCAGTACTTC CASGWAGTYEQYF
TRBJ1-1 TRBV5-6 . 13 . TGTGCCAGCAGCTACCTTGGACGGGGTGAAGCTTTCTTT CASSYLGRGEAFF
TRBJ2-3 TRBV7-7 . 15 TRBD1 TGTGCCAGCAGCTTAGGGACAGGACCCACAGATACGCAGTATTTT CASSLGTGPTDTQYF
TRBJ2-7 TRBV4-3 . 16 . TGCGCCAGCAGCCAAGAGCGTGCGGAGAGCTCCTACGAGCAGTACTTC CASSQERAESSYEQYF
TRBJ2-3 TRBV5-4 . 15 . TGTGCCAGCAGCTTAAAGAGTACCGGCACAGATACGCAGTATTTT CASSLKSTGTDTQYF